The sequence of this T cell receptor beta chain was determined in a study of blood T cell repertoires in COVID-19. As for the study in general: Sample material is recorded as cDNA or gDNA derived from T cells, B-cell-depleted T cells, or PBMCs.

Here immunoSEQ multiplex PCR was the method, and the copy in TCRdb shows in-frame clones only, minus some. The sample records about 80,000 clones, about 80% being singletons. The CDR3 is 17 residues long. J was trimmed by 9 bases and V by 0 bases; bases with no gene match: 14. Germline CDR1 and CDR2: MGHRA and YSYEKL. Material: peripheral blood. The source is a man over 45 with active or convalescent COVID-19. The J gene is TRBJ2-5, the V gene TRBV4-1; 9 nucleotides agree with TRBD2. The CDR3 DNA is TGCGCCAGCAGCCAAGAATCCCGGACTAGCGCTTTGGGAGCCCAGTACTTC. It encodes CASSQESRTSALGAQYF.